This TCR beta chain was sequenced in a study of cytomegalovirus exposure and HLA in healthy donors. Regarding the study as a whole: Previously analyzed data showed that most TCR beta V segments were productive at a frequency of about 90% or about 30%. Indistinguishable V segments, including TRBV6-2 and TRBV6-3, were excluded.

PCR primers comprised 60 Vbeta and 13 Jbeta primers. The method was immunoSEQ multiplex PCR; TCRdb's version includes in-frame clones alone and lacks a portion of them. This sample yields fewer than 200,000 clones, of which about 77% are seen a single time; over 2.5% belongs to the top ten. Germline values: CDR1 MNHEY, CDR2 SVGAGI. This CDR3 is built from 13 residues. With 6 bases removed from V and 4 bases from J, the gap between germline ends came to 13 bases. A word on this clone: The target antigen is unknown.

Sequencing was performed on PBMCs. This sequence originates from a woman between 35 and 50 years old in good health and CMV-seropositive. The gene calls are TRBV6-5 and TRBJ2-7; D is unclear. This CDR3 reads CASSTTRPYEQYF. The CDR3, as DNA: TGTGCCAGCAGCACTACAAGGCCGTACGAGCAGTACTTC.